This TCR beta chain was recovered during a study of PD-L1 blockade in urothelial cancer. Study summary: Investigators checked blood 3 weeks (second dose) and 6 weeks after treatment start. Researchers found blood samples held a median of 141,255 T cells. Findings of the study overall: Below-median pretreatment blood TCR clonality predicted better survival.

Clones were sequenced by immunoSEQ multiplex PCR, and TCRdb holds only the in-frame ones, with some missing. The table includes about 63,000 clones, about four fifths detected once. The CDR3 runs 13 residues. CDR1 and CDR2 (germline): SGHTA, FQGTGA. V lost 3 bases and J lost 5, with 10 bases in between. The time point was: pretreatment peripheral blood. The patients had locally advanced or metastatic urothelial carcinoma. Details on this clone: The antigen is unknown.

The chain has TRBV7-3 and TRBJ1-1; TRBD1 is a possible D gene (5 bases). Sequenced material: PBMCs, taken around atezolizumab (anti-PD-L1) treatment. The TCR sequence derives from a man aged 65 to 85 with urothelial cancer. The CDR3 loop reads CASSLGPVTEAFF. CDR3 DNA: TGTGCCAGCAGCTTGGGGCCGGTTACTGAAGCTTTCTTT.